Each of the 30 T cell receptor beta chains below was sequenced from the same sample in a study of T cell repertoires in cytomegalovirus infection. TCRdb re-derived calls from the reads in MiXCR, one entry per CDR3 protein. Of hundreds of thousands of distinct CDR3 sequences detected, approximately 25% appear once; the ten largest clones hold less than 9.5%. The sample taken for sequencing was CD8+ T cells from PBMCs. These receptors originate from a human donor in good health (CMV status not recorded). Some clones in this sample may be carry-over from other donors' samples.

This clonotype was detected a few times. This CDR3 is CASSYRQRDTGELFF. CDR3 sequence (DNA): TGTGCCAGCAGCTATAGACAGCGGGACACCGGGGAGCTGTTTTTT. The V gene is TRBV13, the J gene TRBJ2-2; possible D gene TRBD2, 6 bases. The length of the CDR3 is 15 residues. V lost 4 bases and J lost 3, with 12 bases in between. Germline CDR1 and CDR2: PRHDT and FYEKMQ (reference sequence). Variable domain in full (rest from reference TRBV13 and TRBJ2-2): AAGVIQSPRHLIKEKRETATLKCYPIPRHDTVYWYQQGPGQDPQFLISFYEKMQSDKGSIPDRFSAQQFSDYHSELNMSSLELGDSALYFCASSYRQRDTGELFFGEGSRLTVL.

This clonotype has more than one count but fewer than ten. The chain has TRBV2 and TRBJ2-7, with D perhaps being TRBD1 or TRBD2 (6 bases each). Germline V gene data show CDR1 as SNHLY and CDR2 as FYNNEI. This CDR3 region has 11 residues. V dropped 6 bases and J dropped 9 bases, with 12 bases sitting between them. For the CDR3, the DNA is TGTGCCAGCAGAGGGGGGCACGGGCAGTACGTC. It is translated as CASRGGHGQYV.

This clonotype was seen a handful of times. V is TRBV28 and J is TRBJ2-1; D possibly corresponds to TRBD2 (5 bases). The CDR3 has 13 residues. The germline gives CDR1 MDHEN, CDR2 SYDVKM. Trimming took off 5 bases at V and 7 bases at J, with 12 bases between the two ends. This CDR3 is CASSPPGENEQFF. For the CDR3, the DNA is TGTGCCAGCAGTCCCCCTGGGGAGAATGAGCAGTTCTTC.

This clonotype was recorded a few times. The CDR3 DNA follows: TGCGCCAGCAGCTTTTTCCTGTCCAACGAAGGCTATGGCTACACCTTC. It encodes CASSFFLSNEGYGYTF. This chain links TRBV5-1 with TRBJ1-2; D is unresolved. The CDR3 loop spans 16 amino acids. V was pared by 2 bases and J by 4 bases, with 18 bases between. Germline CDR1 SGHRS, CDR2 YFSETQ. The whole variable domain, filled in from reference TRBV5-1 and TRBJ1-2, reads KAGVTQTPRYLIKTRGQQVTLSCSPISGHRSVSWYQQTPGQGLQFLFEYFSETQRNKGNFPGRFSGRQFSNSRSEMNVSTLELGDSALYLCASSFFLSNEGYGYTFGSGTRLTVV.

This clonotype was observed a few times. The chain carries TRBV28 and TRBJ1-4; 8 positions match TRBD1. With 10 bases clipped from V and 8 bases from J, the junction kept 9 bases outside the gene matches. Germline CDR1 MDHEN, CDR2 SYDVKM. The CDR3 totals 13 residues. The CDR3 DNA reads TGTGCCACCGGGGACAGGTTTACCGAAAAACTGTTTTTT. Amino acids: CATGDRFTEKLFF.

This rearrangement joins TRBV27 to TRBJ2-6, with a possible D match to TRBD2 (5 bases). The CDR3 has 14 residues. CDR1 is MNHEY and CDR2 is SMNVEV in the germline V gene (reference sequence). Trimming removed 1 base at V and 12 bases at J, with 13 bases between. The CDR3 nucleotides read TGTGCCAGCAGTTTATTCCTAAGCGGCGGCGTCCTGACTTTC. This codes for CASSLFLSGGVLTF.

In its sample, this clonotype was seen a few times. V is TRBV3-1 and J is TRBJ2-1, with 8 bases identical to TRBD1. The CDR3 covers 15 residues. The V and J ends lost 4 bases and 2 bases, in that order; junction bases with no gene match: 4. Germline-derived CDR1 and CDR2 are LGHDT and YNNKEL (reference sequence). This CDR3 is CASSRDRSPYNEQFF. The CDR3 nucleotides are TGTGCCAGCAGCCGGGACAGGTCTCCCTACAATGAGCAGTTCTTC.

The rearrangement joins TRBV7-3 to TRBJ2-5; maybe TRBD2 (7 bases). V shed 3 bases and J shed 5 bases, with 16 bases lying between them. CDR3 length equals 15 residues. The germline CDR1 and CDR2 sequences are SGHTA and FQGTGA. The CDR3 bases are TGTGCCAGCAGCTTTTTGGGGGGGCCTAGGGAGACCCAGTACTTC. Translation: CASSFLGGPRETQYF.

This rearrangement joins TRBV28 to TRBJ2-4; the D is unclear. CDR1 MDHEN and CDR2 SYDVKM come from the germline V gene. This CDR3 has 15 residues. Trimming removed 6 bases from V and 0 bases from J, with 12 bases in between. The CDR3 DNA follows: TGTGCCAGCAGCCTTAGGAGATTAGCCAAAAACATTCAGTACTTC. This translates into CASSLRRLAKNIQYF.

Worth noting for this clonotype: This may stem from a read error, because a much larger clone lies one nucleotide away. The J gene is TRBJ2-1, the V gene TRBV7-3; 8 nucleotides align to TRBD2. The germline V gene encodes CDR1 SGHTA and CDR2 FQGTGA. The CDR3 is 16 residues long. With 1 base clipped from V and 2 bases from J, the junction kept 4 bases outside the gene matches. This CDR3 reads CASSLMRGGPYNEQFF. CDR3 DNA sequence: TGTGCCAGCAGCTTAATGCGCGGGGGGCCCTACAATGAGCAGTTCTTC.

Concerning this clonotype itself: One end of the junction does not line up with germline, which may come from a read error. The V call is TRBV4-1, the J call TRBJ1-2; D gene unclear. The CDR3 extends over 15 amino acids. Germline V gene sequence: CDR1 MGHRA, CDR2 YSYEKL. This CDR3 reads CANSQDIINNYGYTF. CDR3 nucleotide sequence: TGCGCCAACAGCCAAGACATTATAAACAACTATGGCTACACCTTC.

This clonotype was seen at least ten times. The chain is built from TRBV7-9 and TRBJ2-7; D remains ambiguous. The length of the CDR3 is 13 residues. Germline values: CDR1 SEHNR, CDR2 FQNEAQ (reference sequence). The germline V and J ends were trimmed by 0 bases and 0 bases, with 3 bases remaining between them. CDR3 DNA: TGTGCCAGCAGCTTAGCAGACTCCTACGAGCAGTACTTC. It yields the protein CASSLADSYEQYF.

This clonotype was detected ten times or more. The chain has TRBV4-2 and TRBJ2-5; unclear D gene. Germline-derived CDR1 and CDR2 are LGHNA and YNFKEQ. This CDR3 is 15 amino acids long. Trimming removed 1 base at V and 7 bases at J, with 16 bases between. The DNA of the CDR3 is TGTGCCAGCAGCCAAGGGGCCTGGGCCTTAGGGACCCAGTACTTC. It yields the protein CASSQGAWALGTQYF.

Details on this clonotype: Possible read error: a much larger clone is one base away. This chain links TRBV7-9 with TRBJ2-3; D gene unclear. The CDR3 runs 13 residues. Germline CDR1 SEHNR, CDR2 FQNEAQ (reference sequence). The V end was cut by 3 bases, the J end by 0 bases, with 4 bases between. Written as DNA, the CDR3 is TGTGCCAGCAGCTTTAAAAGCACAGATACGCAGTATTTT. Translating it yields CASSFKSTDTQYF.

This clonotype has a count of ten or more. The chain recombines TRBV7-2 with TRBJ2-3, with D maybe TRBD2 (7 bases). CDR3 size: 15 residues. Between the trimmed V and J ends, which lost 8 bases and 5 bases, there was a span of 20 bases. Germline CDR1 is SGHTA and CDR2 is FQGNSA. The CDR3 loop is CASSRRGGGGDTQYF. The DNA of the CDR3 is TGTGCCAGCTCCAGGAGAGGGGGGGGCGGAGATACGCAGTATTTT.

The rearrangement joins TRBV4-1 to TRBJ1-1; a possible D gene is TRBD1 (5 bases). The CDR3 spans 14 residues. Trimming took off 2 bases at V and 3 bases at J, with 10 bases between the two ends. CDR1 and CDR2 from the germline V gene are MGHRA and YSYEKL. CDR3 nucleotide sequence: TGCGCCAGCAGCCAAACCGACAGCTACACTGAAGCTTTCTTT. The encoded protein is CASSQTDSYTEAFF.

This clonotype was detected many times. J is TRBJ1-1 and V is TRBV7-6; the match to TRBD1 covers 7 bases. This CDR3 is built from 15 residues. Germline values: CDR1 SGHVS, CDR2 FNYEAQ. J gave up 8 bases and V 2 bases, and 11 bases lay outside the gene matches. The CDR3 nucleotides read TGTGCCAGCAGCTTAATGAAGGGGGCGATGCCAGAAGCTTTCTTT. The encoded protein is CASSLMKGAMPEAFF.

This clonotype was detected a few times. This chain connects TRBV13 to TRBJ2-7, with D possibly TRBD1 on 5 matching bases. The germline V gene has CDR1 PRHDT and CDR2 FYEKMQ (reference sequence). V lost 4 bases, J lost 3 bases, and 7 bases lay in between. The CDR3 loop spans 12 amino acids. CDR3 sequence: CASSSQDYEQYF. The CDR3, as DNA: TGTGCCAGCAGCTCACAGGACTACGAGCAGTACTTC.

This clonotype showed up just a few times. The chain recombines TRBV12-3 or TRBV12-4 with TRBJ2-3; D uncertain. The CDR3 sequence is 14 residues long. Trimming removed 5 bases from V and 1 base from J, with 10 bases in between. In DNA form, the CDR3 reads TGTGCCAGCAGTCGCTCCCTGGGCACAGATACGCAGTATTTT. Amino acid sequence: CASSRSLGTDTQYF.

To note about this clonotype: A read error may account for a junction end that differs from germline. This chain links TRBV7-9 with TRBJ1-1; 7 positions match TRBD1. Germline V gene data show CDR1 as SEHNR and CDR2 as FQNEAQ (reference sequence). This CDR3 contains 14 residues. CDR3 coding DNA: TGTGCCAGCAGCCTGACAGGGAGGAGGACTGGAGCTTTCTTT. The encoded protein is CASSLTGRRTGAFF.

This clonotype was recorded a few times. The chain employs TRBV20-1 and TRBJ2-7; tentative D call: TRBD1 (5 bases). V lost 3 bases, J lost 1 base, and 19 bases lay in between. The CDR3 consists of 16 residues. Germline loops: CDR1 DFQATT, CDR2 SNEGSKA (reference sequence). DNA of the CDR3: TGCAGTGCTAGTGACCCCGGGCCAGGGCGTTCCTACGAGCAGTACTTC. Protein: CSASDPGPGRSYEQYF.

This clonotype was counted many times. The chain recombines TRBV7-2 with TRBJ2-3, with 10 positions matching TRBD2. J gave up 3 bases and V 5 bases, and 5 bases lay outside the gene matches. The length of the CDR3 is 15 residues. Germline lookup yields CDR1 SGHTA and CDR2 FQGNSA. CDR3 loop: CASSPILAGTDTQYF. In DNA, the CDR3 is TGTGCCAGCAGCCCAATACTAGCGGGGACAGATACGCAGTATTTT.

CDR3 coding DNA: TGTGCCAGCAGCTCCGGGACAGGGGTATTGCCACAAGAGACCCAGTACTTC. It yields the protein CASSSGTGVLPQETQYF. The chain combines TRBV5-5 with TRBJ2-5, with 10 positions matching TRBD1. Germline trimming cut 3 bases from V and 2 bases from J; bases unmatched to any gene: 10. The germline CDR1 and CDR2 sequences are SGHKS and YYEKEE (reference sequence). The CDR3 is 17 residues long.

With respect to this clonotype: The junction departs from germline at one end; a sequencing error may be responsible. The rearrangement links TRBV29-1 to TRBJ1-2; 10 bases line up with TRBD1. Looked up from germline, CDR1 is SQVTM and CDR2 is ANQGSEA. This CDR3 has 12 amino acids. The CDR3: CSDRGRDYGYTF. CDR3 in DNA: TGTAGCGACAGGGGGCGAGACTATGGCTACACCTTC.

The rearrangement links TRBV28 to TRBJ2-7, with a possible D match to TRBD2 (6 bases). The CDR3 is 14 amino acids. Germline CDR1 MDHEN, CDR2 SYDVKM. CDR3 residues: CASGFGGLAYEQYV. CDR3 nucleotides: TGTGCCAGCGGTTTCGGAGGGTTAGCCTACGAGCAGTACGTC.

This clonotype was counted a few times. The rearrangement joins TRBV2 to TRBJ1-5; D perhaps matches TRBD1 (6 bases). Trimming removed 2 bases from V and 5 bases from J, with 13 bases in between. The CDR3 totals 15 residues. Germline V CDR1 and CDR2: SNHLY, FYNNEI. The chain's CDR3 is CASSEIGGGDQPQHF. The CDR3 DNA reads TGTGCCAGCAGTGAAATAGGGGGGGGAGATCAGCCCCAGCATTTT.

This clonotype was seen a few times. The rearrangement links TRBV29-1 to TRBJ2-3, with D unresolved. The germline V gene has CDR1 SQVTM and CDR2 ANQGSEA. The CDR3 loop spans 11 amino acids. Trimming stripped 6 bases from V and 8 bases from J, with 12 bases between. The CDR3 DNA is TGCAGCGTGCAGACGGACCCTACGCAGTATTTT. Protein: CSVQTDPTQYF.

This clonotype occurred a few times. This chain links TRBV19 with TRBJ2-7; 7 nucleotides align to TRBD1. The CDR3 covers 15 residues. Trimming took 5 bases from V and 4 from J; bases not matched to a gene: 11. Germline-derived CDR1 and CDR2 are LNHDA and SQIVND (reference sequence). Written as DNA, the CDR3 is TGTGCCAGTAGTGTCCGGGACAGTGCTTCTTACGAGCAGTACTTC. Amino acid sequence: CASSVRDSASYEQYF.

The chain recombines TRBV27 with TRBJ2-3; 11 bases align to TRBD2. The junction had 12 bases not matched to a gene; V was cut back by 7 bases and J by 0 bases. This CDR3 is 18 amino acids long. Looked up from germline, CDR1 is MNHEY and CDR2 is SMNVEV (reference sequence). The CDR3 here is CASTLTSGGLWSTDTQYF. In nucleotides, the CDR3 is TGTGCCAGCACCCTTACTAGCGGGGGCCTATGGAGCACAGATACGCAGTATTTT.

This clonotype was detected many times. The V and J genes are TRBV20-1 and TRBJ2-3; D is uncertain. Germline lookup yields CDR1 DFQATT and CDR2 SNEGSKA (reference sequence). The CDR3 loop spans 11 amino acids. Trimming stripped 6 bases from V and 2 bases from J, with 6 bases between. CDR3 in amino acids: CSASYTDTQYF. In nucleotides, the CDR3 is TGCAGTGCCTCCTACACAGATACGCAGTATTTT.